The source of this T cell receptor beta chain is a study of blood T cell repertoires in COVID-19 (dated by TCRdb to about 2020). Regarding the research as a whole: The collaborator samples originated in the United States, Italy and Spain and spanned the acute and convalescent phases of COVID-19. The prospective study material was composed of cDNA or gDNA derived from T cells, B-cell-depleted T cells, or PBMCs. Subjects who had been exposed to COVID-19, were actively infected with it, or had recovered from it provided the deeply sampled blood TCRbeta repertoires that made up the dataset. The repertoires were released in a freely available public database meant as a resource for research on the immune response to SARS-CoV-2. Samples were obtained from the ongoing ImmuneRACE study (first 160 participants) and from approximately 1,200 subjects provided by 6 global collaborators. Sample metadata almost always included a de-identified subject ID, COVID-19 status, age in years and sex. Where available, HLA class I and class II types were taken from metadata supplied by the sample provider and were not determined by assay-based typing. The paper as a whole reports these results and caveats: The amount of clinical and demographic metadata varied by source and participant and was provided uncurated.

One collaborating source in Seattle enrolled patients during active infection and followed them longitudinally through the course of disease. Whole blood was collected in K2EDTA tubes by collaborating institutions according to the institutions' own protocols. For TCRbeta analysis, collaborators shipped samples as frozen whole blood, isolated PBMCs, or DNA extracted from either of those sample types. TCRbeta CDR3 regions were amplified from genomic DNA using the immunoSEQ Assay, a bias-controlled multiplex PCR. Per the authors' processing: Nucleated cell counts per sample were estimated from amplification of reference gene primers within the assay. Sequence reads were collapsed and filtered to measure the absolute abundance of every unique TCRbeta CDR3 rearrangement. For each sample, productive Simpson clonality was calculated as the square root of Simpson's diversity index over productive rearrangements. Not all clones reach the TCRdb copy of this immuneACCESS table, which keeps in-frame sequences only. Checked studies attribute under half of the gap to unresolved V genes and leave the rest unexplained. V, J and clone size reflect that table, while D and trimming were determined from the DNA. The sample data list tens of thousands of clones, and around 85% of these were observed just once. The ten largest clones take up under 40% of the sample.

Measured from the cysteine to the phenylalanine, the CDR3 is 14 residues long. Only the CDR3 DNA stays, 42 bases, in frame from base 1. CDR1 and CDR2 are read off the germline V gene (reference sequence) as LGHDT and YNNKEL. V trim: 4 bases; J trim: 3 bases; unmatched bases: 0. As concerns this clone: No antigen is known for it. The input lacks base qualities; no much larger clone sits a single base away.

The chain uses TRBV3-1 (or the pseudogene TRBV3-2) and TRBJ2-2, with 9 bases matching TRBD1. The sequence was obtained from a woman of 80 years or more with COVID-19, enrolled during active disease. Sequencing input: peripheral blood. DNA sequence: TGTGCCAGCAGCCGGACAGGGGACACCGGGGAGCTGTTTTTT. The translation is CASSRTGDTGELFF.